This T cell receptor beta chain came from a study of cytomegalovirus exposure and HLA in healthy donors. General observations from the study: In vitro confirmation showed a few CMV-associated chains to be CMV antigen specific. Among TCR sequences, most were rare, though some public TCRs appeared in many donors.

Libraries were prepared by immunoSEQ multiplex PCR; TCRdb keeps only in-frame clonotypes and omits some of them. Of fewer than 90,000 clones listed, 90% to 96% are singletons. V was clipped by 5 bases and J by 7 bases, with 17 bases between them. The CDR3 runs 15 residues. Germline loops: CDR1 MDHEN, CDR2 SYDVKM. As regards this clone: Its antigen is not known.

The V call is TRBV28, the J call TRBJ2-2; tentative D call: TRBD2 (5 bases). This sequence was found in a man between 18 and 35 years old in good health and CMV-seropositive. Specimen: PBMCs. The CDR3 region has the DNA TGTGCCAGCAGTACCTCGAGCTCCGAGGGCGGGGAGCTGTTTTTT. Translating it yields CASSTSSSEGGELFF.